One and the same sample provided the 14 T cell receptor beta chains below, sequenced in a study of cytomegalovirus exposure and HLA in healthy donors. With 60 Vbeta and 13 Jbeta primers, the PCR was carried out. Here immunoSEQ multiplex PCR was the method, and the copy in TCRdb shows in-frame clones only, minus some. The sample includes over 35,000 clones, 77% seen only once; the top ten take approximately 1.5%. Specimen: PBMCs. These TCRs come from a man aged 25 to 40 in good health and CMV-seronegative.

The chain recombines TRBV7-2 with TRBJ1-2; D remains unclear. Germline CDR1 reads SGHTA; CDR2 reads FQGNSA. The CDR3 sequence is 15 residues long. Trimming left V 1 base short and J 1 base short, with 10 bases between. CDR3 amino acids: CASSLVEVNNYGYTF. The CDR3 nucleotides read TGTGCCAGCAGCTTAGTGGAGGTCAATAACTATGGCTACACCTTC.

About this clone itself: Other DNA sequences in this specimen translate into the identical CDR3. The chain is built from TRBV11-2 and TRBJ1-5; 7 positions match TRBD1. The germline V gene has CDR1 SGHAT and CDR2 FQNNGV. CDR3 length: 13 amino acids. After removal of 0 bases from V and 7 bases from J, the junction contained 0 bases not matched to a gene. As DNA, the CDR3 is TGTGCCAGCAGCTTAGACAGGGGGCAGCCCCAGCATTTT. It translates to CASSLDRGQPQHF.

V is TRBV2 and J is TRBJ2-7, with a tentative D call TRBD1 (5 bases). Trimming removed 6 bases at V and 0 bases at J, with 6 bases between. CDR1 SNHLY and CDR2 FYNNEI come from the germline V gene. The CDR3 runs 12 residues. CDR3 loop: CASRDSSYEQYF. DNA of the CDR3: TGTGCCAGCAGAGACAGCTCCTACGAGCAGTACTTC.

In DNA form, the CDR3 reads TGTGCCAGCAGGCGGACTAGCGGGGATTCCTACGAGCAGTACTTC. This translates into CASRRTSGDSYEQYF. The rearrangement links TRBV27 to TRBJ2-7, with 12 bases matching TRBD2. CDR3 length: 15 amino acids. Germline trimming cut 6 bases from V and 1 base from J; bases unmatched to any gene: 4. Germline CDR1 reads MNHEY; CDR2 reads SMNVEV (reference sequence).

Written as DNA, the CDR3 is TGTGCCAGCAGCTTGGGTCAGGGCACTCAGCCCCAGCATTTT. It yields the protein CASSLGQGTQPQHF. The genes are TRBV5-6 and TRBJ1-5, with D maybe TRBD1 (5 bases). V was trimmed by 0 bases and J by 6 bases, leaving 10 bases between them. This CDR3 is built from 14 residues. Germline CDR1 is SGHDT and CDR2 is YYEEEE.

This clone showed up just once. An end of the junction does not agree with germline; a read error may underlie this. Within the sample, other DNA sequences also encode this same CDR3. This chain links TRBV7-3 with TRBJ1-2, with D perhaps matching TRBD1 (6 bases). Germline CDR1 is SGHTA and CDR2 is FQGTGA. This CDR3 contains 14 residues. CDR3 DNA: TGCGCCAGCAGCCCAACCGGACAGAGTTATGGCTACACCTTC. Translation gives CASSPTGQSYGYTF.

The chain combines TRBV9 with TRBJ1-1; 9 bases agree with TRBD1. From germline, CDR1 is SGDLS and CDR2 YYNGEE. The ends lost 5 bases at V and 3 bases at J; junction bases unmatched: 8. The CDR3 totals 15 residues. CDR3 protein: CASRLMGQGDTEAFF. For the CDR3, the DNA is TGTGCCAGCAGGCTAATGGGACAGGGTGACACTGAAGCTTTCTTT.

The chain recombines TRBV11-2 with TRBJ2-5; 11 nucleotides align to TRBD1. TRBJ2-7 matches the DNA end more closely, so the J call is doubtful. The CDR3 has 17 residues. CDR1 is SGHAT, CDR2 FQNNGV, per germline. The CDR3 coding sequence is TGTGCCAGCAGCCAAGGGACAGGGGGGTTCTACTCCTACGAGCAGTACTTC. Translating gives CASSQGTGGFYSYEQYF.

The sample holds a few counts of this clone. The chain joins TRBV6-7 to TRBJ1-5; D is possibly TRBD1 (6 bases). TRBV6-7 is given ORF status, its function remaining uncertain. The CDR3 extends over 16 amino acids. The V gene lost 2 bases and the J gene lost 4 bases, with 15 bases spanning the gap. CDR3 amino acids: CASSYRTDSQNQPQHF. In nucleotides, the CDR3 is TGTGCCAGCAGTTACCGTACGGACAGCCAAAATCAGCCCCAGCATTTT.

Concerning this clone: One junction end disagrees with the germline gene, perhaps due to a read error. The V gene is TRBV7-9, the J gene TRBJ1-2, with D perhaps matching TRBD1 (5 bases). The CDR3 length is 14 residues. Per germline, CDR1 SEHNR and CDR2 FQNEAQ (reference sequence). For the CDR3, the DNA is TGTTCCAGCAGCTTAGCGTGGGTAGGGGCTGGCTACACCTTC. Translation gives CSSSLAWVGAGYTF.

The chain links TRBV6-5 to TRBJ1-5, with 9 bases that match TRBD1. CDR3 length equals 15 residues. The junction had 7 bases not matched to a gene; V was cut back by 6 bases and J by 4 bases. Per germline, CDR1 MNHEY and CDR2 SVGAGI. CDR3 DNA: TGTGCCAGCAGGCGGGGGACAGGGACTAATCAGCCCCAGCATTTT. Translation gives CASRRGTGTNQPQHF.

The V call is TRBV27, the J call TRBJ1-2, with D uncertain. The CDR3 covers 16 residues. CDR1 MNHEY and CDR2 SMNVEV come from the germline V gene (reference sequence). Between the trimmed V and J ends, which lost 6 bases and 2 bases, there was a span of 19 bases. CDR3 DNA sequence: TGTGCCAGCAGCGGAGACGGAATCAACGTCAACTATGGCTACACCTTC. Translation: CASSGDGINVNYGYTF.

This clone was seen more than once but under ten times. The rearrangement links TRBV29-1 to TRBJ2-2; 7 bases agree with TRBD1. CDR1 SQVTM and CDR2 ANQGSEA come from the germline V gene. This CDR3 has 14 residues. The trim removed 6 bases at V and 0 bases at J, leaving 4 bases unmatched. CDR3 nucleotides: TGCAGCGTCGCGGACAGGTCGAACACCGGGGAGCTGTTTTTT. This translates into CSVADRSNTGELFF.

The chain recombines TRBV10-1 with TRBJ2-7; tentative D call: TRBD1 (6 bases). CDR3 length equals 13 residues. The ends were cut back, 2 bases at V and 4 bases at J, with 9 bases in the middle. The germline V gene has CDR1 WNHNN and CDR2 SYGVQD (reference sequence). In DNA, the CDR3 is TGCGCCAGCAGTGAGGGGGGCAGGTACGAGCAGTACTTC. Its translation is CASSEGGRYEQYF.